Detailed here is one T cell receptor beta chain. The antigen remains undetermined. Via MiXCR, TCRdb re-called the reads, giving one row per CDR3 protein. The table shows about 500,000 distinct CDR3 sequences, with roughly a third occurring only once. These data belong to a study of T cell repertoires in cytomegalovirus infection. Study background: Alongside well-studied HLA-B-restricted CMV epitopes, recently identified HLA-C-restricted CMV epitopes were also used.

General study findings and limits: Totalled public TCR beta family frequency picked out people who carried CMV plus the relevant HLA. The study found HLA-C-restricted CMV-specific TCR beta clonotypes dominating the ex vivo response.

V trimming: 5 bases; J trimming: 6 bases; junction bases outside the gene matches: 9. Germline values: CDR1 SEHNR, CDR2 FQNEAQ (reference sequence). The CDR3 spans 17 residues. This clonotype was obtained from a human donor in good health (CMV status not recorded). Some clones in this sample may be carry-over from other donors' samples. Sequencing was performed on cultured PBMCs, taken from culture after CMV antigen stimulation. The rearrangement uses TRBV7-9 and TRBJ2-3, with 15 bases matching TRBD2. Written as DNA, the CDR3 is TGTGCCAGCAGCCGGACTAGCGGGAGGGCCGATAGGGATACGCAGTATTTT. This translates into CASSRTSGRADRDTQYF.